The 5 T cell receptor beta chains given below trace back to one sample, sequenced in a study of cytomegalovirus exposure and HLA in healthy donors. The PCR ran on 60 Vbeta and 13 Jbeta primers. TCRdb's table, derived via immunoSEQ multiplex PCR, lists solely in-frame clones and lacks some. The data hold 60,000 to 95,000 clones, with roughly 82% observed a single time. Sequencing was performed on PBMCs. These receptor sequences come from a man between 70 and 80 years old in good health and CMV-seropositive.

CDR3 residues: CAISEAGDTQYF. The CDR3 DNA sequence: TGTGCCATCAGTGAGGCGGGAGATACGCAGTATTTT. The chain links TRBV10-3 to TRBJ2-3, with D possibly matching TRBD2 (5 bases). Germline V gene lookup returns CDR1 ENHRY and CDR2 SYGVKD. The CDR3 covers 12 residues. Trimming took off 2 bases at V and 5 bases at J, with 5 bases between the two ends.

This rearrangement joins TRBV7-2 to TRBJ2-5; 8 bases map to TRBD2. V was pared by 5 bases and J by 5 bases, with 10 bases of the junction left unmatched. CDR3 length: 15 amino acids. Germline CDR1 is SGHTA and CDR2 is FQGNSA. As DNA, the CDR3 is TGTGCCAGCAGCATACGGGGCTCGGGAGGGGAGACCCAGTACTTC. It is translated as CASSIRGSGGETQYF.

On this clone: Other DNA sequences within the sample encode an identical CDR3. This rearrangement joins TRBV5-1 to TRBJ1-4; D remains unclear. The V end lost 4 bases, the J end lost 0 bases, and 7 bases lay between the germline ends. Germline V gene lookup returns CDR1 SGHRS and CDR2 YFSETQ. The CDR3 has 14 residues. Written as DNA, the CDR3 is TGCGCCAGCAGCAGAACAGCAACTAATGAAAAACTGTTTTTT. Its protein product is CASSRTATNEKLFF.

The CDR3 coding sequence is TGCGCCAGCAGCCAAGATATGACAGGGCGTTACTCTGGGGCCAACGTCCTGACTTTC. This translates into CASSQDMTGRYSGANVLTF. This chain joins TRBV4-3 and TRBJ2-6, with 7 bases that match TRBD1. J was trimmed by 0 bases and V by 0 bases; bases with no gene match: 8. Germline values: CDR1 LGHNA, CDR2 YSLEER. The CDR3 sequence is 19 residues long.

This clone has only a few counts. V gene TRBV6-6 combines with J gene TRBJ1-5, with a possible D match to TRBD1 (6 bases). Trimming stripped 6 bases from V and 6 bases from J, with 15 bases between. CDR1 is MNHNY, CDR2 SVGAGI, per germline (reference sequence). The CDR3 has 14 residues. CDR3 sequence: CASRTQGFAQPQHF. DNA for the CDR3: TGTGCCAGCAGGACACAGGGTTTCGCTCAGCCCCAGCATTTT.